Each of the 32 T cell receptor beta chains below was sequenced from the same sample in a study of blood T cell repertoires in COVID-19. The repertoire was sequenced with immunoSEQ multiplex PCR; TCRdb's copy has only in-frame clones and lacks some. The sample carries some 340,000 clones, 90% to 95% recorded once. The source material was PBMCs or T cells enriched from blood (not recorded which). The source is a woman younger than 45 who had been exposed to COVID-19.

The CDR3 DNA reads as TGTGCCAGCTCACCACTGACAGGGAGGAACACCGGGGAGCTGTTTTTT. It translates to CASSPLTGRNTGELFF. The chain is built from TRBV18 and TRBJ2-2; TRBD1 matches at 7 bases. The CDR3 has 16 amino acids. Looked up from germline, CDR1 is KGHSH and CDR2 is LQKENI. Trimming took 1 base from V and 1 from J; bases not matched to a gene: 3.

J is TRBJ1-2 and V is TRBV10-3; D is unclear. V lost 4 bases to trimming and J lost 5 bases, with 17 bases between them. This CDR3 contains 15 residues. CDR1 is ENHRY and CDR2 is SYGVKD in the germline V gene. The CDR3 here is CAISAMVNTEYGYTF. In DNA form, the CDR3 reads TGTGCCATCAGTGCGATGGTAAACACGGAGTATGGCTACACCTTC.

The genes are TRBV6-2 or TRBV6-3 and TRBJ1-1; D is unresolved. The V end lost 5 bases, the J end lost 1 base, and 11 bases lay between the germline ends. CDR1 is MNHEY and CDR2 is SVGEGT in the germline V gene. This CDR3 has 14 residues. This CDR3 is CASSPVRANTEAFF. The CDR3, as DNA: TGTGCCAGCAGTCCGGTCCGTGCGAACACTGAAGCTTTCTTT.

The V and J genes are TRBV1 and TRBJ1-6; the table's D call, TRBD1, was not checked against the DNA. TRBV1 is flagged as a pseudogene. The CDR3 consists of 16 residues. Written as DNA, the CDR3 is TGCACCAGCAGCCAGACCGGGACAGGGTATAATTCACCCCTCCACTTT. This sequence encodes CTSSQTGTGYNSPLHF.

The chain combines TRBV9 with TRBJ2-7; possibly TRBD1 for D (5 bases). Trimming shortened V by 4 bases and J by 3 bases, and 17 bases separated the two germline ends. This CDR3 is built from 15 residues. Germline CDR1 SGDLS, CDR2 YYNGEE. The CDR3 DNA sequence: TGTGCCAGCAGCCCCACCTCGACAGCGAGCTACGAGCAGTACTTC. It codes for CASSPTSTASYEQYF.

The chain employs TRBV3-1 (or the pseudogene TRBV3-2) and TRBJ2-7, with 7 bases identical to TRBD1. Germline V gene lookup returns CDR1 LGHDT and CDR2 YNNKEL (reference sequence). This CDR3 is 15 amino acids long. V was pared by 4 bases and J by 2 bases, with 8 bases of the junction left unmatched. This CDR3 is CASSPSSGQTYEQYF. CDR3 bases: TGTGCCAGCAGCCCGAGTTCGGGACAGACCTACGAGCAGTACTTC.

This clone was observed a few times. The chain combines TRBV10-3 with TRBJ2-7; 8 bases line up with TRBD1. The CDR3 has 14 amino acids. Trimming took 4 bases from V and 1 from J; bases not matched to a gene: 3. Germline CDR1 and CDR2: ENHRY and SYGVKD. The CDR3 DNA reads TGTGCCATCAGTGGGACAGGGAATTCCTACGAGCAGTACTTC. Translation gives CAISGTGNSYEQYF.

The chain links TRBV28 to TRBJ1-2; no definite D call. Germline loops: CDR1 MDHEN, CDR2 SYDVKM. V lost 10 bases, J lost 3 bases, and 15 bases lay in between. The CDR3 has 13 residues. CDR3 DNA: TGTGCCACATTGCTCGCCAGGTACTATGGCTACACCTTC. Translated: CATLLARYYGYTF.

As regards this clone: A junction end diverges from the germline sequence, so it may reflect a read error. The chain has TRBV9 and TRBJ2-5; the match to TRBD1 covers 7 bases. This CDR3 spans 17 amino acids. Germline-derived CDR1 and CDR2 are SGDLS and YYNGEE. The CDR3 DNA reads as TGTGCCAGCAACGTAGGGATGTCAGGGGGAGCCCAAGAGACCCAGTACTTC. It translates to CASNVGMSGGAQETQYF.

This clone was picked up one time. The chain combines TRBV5-1 with TRBJ1-3, with D possibly TRBD1 on 5 matching bases. This CDR3 is 16 amino acids long. V lost 4 bases and J lost 0, with 14 bases in between. Germline V gene lookup returns CDR1 SGHRS and CDR2 YFSETQ. CDR3 bases: TGCGCCAGCAGCCTACGACAGACCCTCTCTGGAAACACCATATATTTT. The encoded protein is CASSLRQTLSGNTIYF.

This chain links TRBV7-8 with TRBJ1-1; 10 nucleotides match TRBD1. This CDR3 region has 14 residues. CDR1 SGHVS and CDR2 FQNEAQ come from the germline V gene. V was pared by 5 bases and J by 4 bases, with 4 bases of the junction left unmatched. The CDR3 DNA follows: TGTGCCAGCAGCCCGAGACAGGGGGCCACTGAAGCTTTCTTT. This codes for CASSPRQGATEAFF.

This chain connects TRBV7-9 to TRBJ1-2, with TRBD1 identical over 8 bases. CDR1 SEHNR and CDR2 FQNEAQ come from the germline V gene (reference sequence). Unmatched junction bases numbered 3, after V lost 2 bases and J lost 4 bases. This CDR3 contains 14 residues. The CDR3 DNA reads as TGTGCCAGCAGCTTATCAGACAGGGGCTATGGCTACACCTTC. Translation: CASSLSDRGYGYTF. The entire variable domain, with the rest obtained from reference TRBV7-9 and TRBJ1-2, is as follows: DTGVSQNPRHKITKRGQNVTFRCDPISEHNRLYWYRQTLGQGPEFLTYFQNEAQLEKSRLLSDRFSAERPKGSFSTLEIQRTEQGDSAMYLCASSLSDRGYGYTFGSGTRLTVV.

This chain links TRBV5-1 with TRBJ2-7; weak D call: TRBD1 (6 bases). Germline CDR1 reads SGHRS; CDR2 reads YFSETQ. Trimming cost V 2 bases and J 3 bases, with 12 bases left between them. This CDR3 has 14 residues. CDR3 DNA: TGCGCCAGCAGCTTCGGGACAAATATCTACGAGCAGTACTTC. As protein: CASSFGTNIYEQYF.

The chain links TRBV27 to TRBJ1-5; D gene uncertain. CDR3 length: 14 amino acids. CDR1 MNHEY and CDR2 SMNVEV come from the germline V gene (reference sequence). Trimming took off 6 bases at V and 3 bases at J, with 12 bases between the two ends. The CDR3 protein is CASSKNGLNQPQHF. The CDR3 DNA reads as TGTGCCAGCAGCAAGAACGGTCTCAATCAGCCCCAGCATTTT.

This clone was counted a single time. This chain links TRBV10-3 with TRBJ2-7, with a weak D call TRBD1 (6 bases). V lost 3 bases and J lost 2, with 29 bases in between. Germline V gene sequence: CDR1 ENHRY, CDR2 SYGVKD. This CDR3 is 20 amino acids long. The CDR3 loop is CAISDSGGGRVGSVAYEQYF. The CDR3 region has the DNA TGTGCCATCAGTGATTCGGGTGGGGGCAGGGTAGGCTCGGTAGCCTACGAGCAGTACTTC.

DNA for the CDR3: TGTGCCAGCAGCCAAGATCCCCTAGCGGGGGCGGCCTACGAGCAGTACTTC. It specifies CASSQDPLAGAAYEQYF. The genes are TRBV4-2 and TRBJ2-7; 10 nucleotides agree with TRBD2. With 0 bases clipped from V and 2 bases from J, the junction kept 7 bases outside the gene matches. Germline V CDR1 and CDR2: LGHNA, YNFKEQ. CDR3 length equals 17 residues.

The rearrangement uses TRBV7-2 and TRBJ1-6, with a weak D call TRBD1 (6 bases). CDR1 is SGHTA and CDR2 is FQGNSA in the germline V gene. V was trimmed by 3 bases and J by 4 bases, leaving 13 bases between them. This CDR3 is built from 16 residues. The CDR3 loop reads CASSFDRITYNSPLHF. In DNA, the CDR3 is TGTGCCAGCAGCTTCGACAGGATAACATATAATTCACCCCTCCACTTT.

The rearrangement links TRBV19 to TRBJ1-4, with 7 bases lining up with TRBD1. Germline CDR1 reads LNHDA; CDR2 reads SQIVND (reference sequence). This CDR3 contains 15 residues. J gave up 0 bases and V 7 bases, and 5 bases lay outside the gene matches. As DNA, the CDR3 is TGTGCCAGTAAACAGGGGACTGCAACTAATGAAAAACTGTTTTTT. As protein: CASKQGTATNEKLFF.

CDR3 residues: CAILVPGSGYGYTF. CDR3 nucleotides: TGTGCCATCCTAGTGCCGGGGTCAGGATATGGCTACACCTTC. This rearrangement joins TRBV30 to TRBJ1-2; D not resolved. V was clipped by 8 bases and J by 5 bases, with 21 bases between them. CDR3 length: 14 amino acids. CDR1 is GTSNPN, CDR2 SVGIG, per germline (reference sequence).

This chain connects TRBV24-1 to TRBJ2-7; 9 bases agree with TRBD1. With 6 bases clipped from V and 6 bases from J, the junction kept 5 bases outside the gene matches. Germline CDR1 and CDR2: KGHDR and SFDVKD. The CDR3 extends over 13 amino acids. The CDR3 loop is CATSPTGGIEQYF. The CDR3, as DNA: TGTGCCACCAGTCCGACAGGGGGAATCGAGCAGTACTTC.

This chain joins TRBV5-3 and TRBJ1-1, with 7 bases matching TRBD1. TRBV5-3 is treated as an ORF (open reading frame) with a function not yet certain. The CDR3 has 15 amino acids. Trimming at V came to 0 bases and at J to 5 bases, leaving 7 bases not matched to a gene. CDR3 region: CARSLAEQGGTEAFF. CDR3 in DNA: TGTGCCAGAAGCTTGGCGGAGCAGGGGGGAACTGAAGCTTTCTTT.

CDR3 DNA: TGTGCCAGCAGCTTAGGTGGCAGGGAAGCTTTCTTT. Its translation is CASSLGGREAFF. The rearrangement uses TRBV13 and TRBJ1-1; D ambiguous. Germline CDR1 reads PRHDT; CDR2 reads FYEKMQ (reference sequence). The CDR3 is 12 residues long. V was pared by 0 bases and J by 8 bases, with 7 bases between.

This clone was picked up one time. V usage is TRBV19 and J usage is TRBJ1-4, with 7 bases aligning to TRBD1. The CDR3 spans 15 residues. Germline CDR1 LNHDA, CDR2 SQIVND (reference sequence). V shed 3 bases, J shed 8 bases, and the junction held 9 bases outside the gene matches. In nucleotides, the CDR3 is TGTGCCAGTAGTATCCGGACAGGTTGGCGAGAAAAACTGTTTTTT. This encodes CASSIRTGWREKLFF. The whole variable domain, filled in from reference TRBV19 and TRBJ1-4, reads DGGITQSPKYLFRKEGQNVTLSCEQNLNHDAMYWYRQDPGQGLRLIYYSQIVNDFQKGDIAEGYSVSREKKESFPLTVTSAQKNPTAFYLCASSIRTGWREKLFFGSGTQLSVL.

V usage is TRBV6-5 and J usage is TRBJ2-7, with TRBD1 matching over 11 bases. Trimming took 2 bases from V and 1 from J; bases not matched to a gene: 4. Germline V gene sequence: CDR1 MNHEY, CDR2 SVGAGI. This CDR3 has 16 residues. The CDR3 DNA sequence: TGTGCCAGCAGTTACGCCGGGACAGGGGGTTCCTACGAGCAGTACTTC. Amino acids: CASSYAGTGGSYEQYF.

The chain employs TRBV3-1 (or the pseudogene TRBV3-2) and TRBJ1-1; no clear D gene. The germline V gene encodes CDR1 LGHDT and CDR2 YNNKEL (reference sequence). The CDR3 sequence is 11 residues long. V lost 8 bases to trimming and J lost 6 bases, with 10 bases between them. The CDR3 region has the DNA TGTGCCAGCGAGGGCGCTTCTGAAGCTTTCTTT. This translates into CASEGASEAFF.

The rearrangement links TRBV2 to TRBJ2-1; D is perhaps TRBD1 (5 bases). The CDR3 contains 14 residues. The germline V and J ends were trimmed by 2 bases and 10 bases, with 15 bases remaining between them. Germline CDR1 reads SNHLY; CDR2 reads FYNNEI. The DNA of the CDR3 is TGTGCCAGCAGTGAATGGCAGGGCTTCCCGGAGCAGTTCTTC. Translated: CASSEWQGFPEQFF.

The chain employs TRBV5-1 and TRBJ2-5; maybe TRBD2 (6 bases). The V end lost 0 bases, the J end lost 4 bases, and 16 bases lay between the germline ends. The CDR3 spans 16 residues. CDR1 and CDR2 from the germline V gene are SGHRS and YFSETQ. DNA for the CDR3: TGCGCCAGCAGCTTGGTTGGGCGGGGACGTGGAGAGACCCAGTACTTC. This translates into CASSLVGRGRGETQYF.

This chain connects TRBV6-2 or TRBV6-3 to TRBJ1-5, with TRBD1 matching 8 bases. V trimming: 5 bases; J trimming: 6 bases; junction bases outside the gene matches: 15. Germline values: CDR1 MNHEY, CDR2 SVGEGT. CDR3 length equals 17 residues. The chain's CDR3 is CASSPPWRTGSFQPQHF. CDR3 nucleotides: TGTGCCAGCAGTCCCCCTTGGCGGACAGGGTCTTTTCAGCCCCAGCATTTT.

The chain combines TRBV11-2 with TRBJ2-1; the D gene is possibly TRBD2 (6 bases). The CDR3 loop spans 15 amino acids. Germline V lookup: CDR1 SGHAT, CDR2 FQNNGV. V lost 5 bases to trimming and J lost 6 bases, with 17 bases between them. In DNA form, the CDR3 reads TGTGCCAGCAGCCCAGTTGCGGGGAGGCCCAATGAGCAGTTCTTC. Translated: CASSPVAGRPNEQFF. Complete variable domain (other parts from reference TRBV11-2 and TRBJ2-1): EAGVAQSPRYKIIEKRQSVAFWCNPISGHATLYWYQQILGQGPKLLIQFQNNGVVDDSQLPKDRFSAERLKGVDSTLKIQPAKLEDSAVYLCASSPVAGRPNEQFFGPGTRLTVL.

The rearrangement uses TRBV19 and TRBJ1-6, with D tentatively TRBD1 (6 bases). CDR3 length equals 14 residues. Germline V gives CDR1 LNHDA, CDR2 SQIVND (reference sequence). V shed 6 bases and J shed 7 bases, with 13 bases lying between them. The CDR3 spells CASSSQGNNSPLHF. CDR3 DNA: TGTGCCAGTAGCAGCCAGGGGAACAATTCACCCCTCCACTTT.

This clone was detected only a few times. V and J are TRBV3-1 (or the pseudogene TRBV3-2) and TRBJ1-1; 9 positions match TRBD1. The CDR3 totals 14 residues. Germline values: CDR1 LGHDT, CDR2 YNNKEL (reference sequence). V trimming: 1 base; J trimming: 3 bases; junction bases outside the gene matches: 0. Here the CDR3 reads CASSQGQGDTEAFF. For the CDR3, the DNA is TGTGCCAGCAGCCAAGGACAGGGGGACACTGAAGCTTTCTTT.

V usage is TRBV4-1 and J usage is TRBJ2-2, with 8 bases aligning to TRBD1. Germline V gene data show CDR1 as MGHRA and CDR2 as YSYEKL. V lost 4 bases, J lost 2 bases, and 9 bases stayed unmatched. The CDR3 consists of 17 residues. The chain's CDR3 is CASSRRVGQGNTGELFF. The CDR3 bases are TGCGCCAGCAGCCGGCGAGTTGGACAGGGAAACACCGGGGAGCTGTTTTTT.